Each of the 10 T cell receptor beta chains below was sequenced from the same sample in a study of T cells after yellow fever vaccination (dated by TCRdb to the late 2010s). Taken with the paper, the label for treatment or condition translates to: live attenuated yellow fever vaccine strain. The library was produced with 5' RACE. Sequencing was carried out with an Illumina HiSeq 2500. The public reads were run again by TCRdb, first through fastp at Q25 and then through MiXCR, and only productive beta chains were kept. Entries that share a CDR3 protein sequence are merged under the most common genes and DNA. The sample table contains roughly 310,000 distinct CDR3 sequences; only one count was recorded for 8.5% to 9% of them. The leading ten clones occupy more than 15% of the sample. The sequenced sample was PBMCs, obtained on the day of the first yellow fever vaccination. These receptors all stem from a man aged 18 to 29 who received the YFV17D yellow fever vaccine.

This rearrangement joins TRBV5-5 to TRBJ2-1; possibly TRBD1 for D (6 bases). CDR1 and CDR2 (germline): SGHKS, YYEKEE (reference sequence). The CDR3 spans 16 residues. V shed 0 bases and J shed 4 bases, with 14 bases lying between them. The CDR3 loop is CASSLGQGQRYNEQFF. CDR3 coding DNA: TGTGCCAGCAGCTTGGGGCAGGGGCAAAGATACAATGAGCAGTTCTTC.

The CDR3 sequence is CASRTRGHLRRDGEKLFF. CDR3 bases: TGTGCCAGCAGAACTAGGGGACACCTCCGGCGAGATGGTGAAAAACTGTTTTTT. The genes are TRBV28 and TRBJ1-4, with D perhaps TRBD1 (6 bases). Germline assignment: CDR1 MDHEN and CDR2 SYDVKM. Trimming left V 6 bases short and J 7 bases short, with 27 bases between. The CDR3 spans 18 residues.

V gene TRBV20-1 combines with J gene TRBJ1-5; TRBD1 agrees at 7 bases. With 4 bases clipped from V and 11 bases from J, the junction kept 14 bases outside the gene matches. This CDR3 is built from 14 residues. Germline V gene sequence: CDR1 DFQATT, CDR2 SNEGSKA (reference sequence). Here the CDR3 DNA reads TGCAGTGCTACCCGTACAGGGGCCGATGGGACCCAGCATTTT. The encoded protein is CSATRTGADGTQHF.

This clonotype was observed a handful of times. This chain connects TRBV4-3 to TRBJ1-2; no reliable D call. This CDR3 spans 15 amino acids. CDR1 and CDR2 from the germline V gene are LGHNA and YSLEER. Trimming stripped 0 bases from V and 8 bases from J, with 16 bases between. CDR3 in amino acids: CASSQDTGMGLGYTF. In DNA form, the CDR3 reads TGCGCCAGCAGCCAAGATACGGGTATGGGATTGGGCTACACCTTC.

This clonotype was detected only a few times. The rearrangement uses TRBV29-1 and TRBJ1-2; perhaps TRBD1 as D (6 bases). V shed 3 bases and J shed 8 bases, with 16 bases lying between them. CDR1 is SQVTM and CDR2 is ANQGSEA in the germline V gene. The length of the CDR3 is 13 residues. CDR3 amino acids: CSVDPGATSGYTF. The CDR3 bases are TGCAGCGTTGATCCGGGGGCGACGAGCGGCTACACCTTC. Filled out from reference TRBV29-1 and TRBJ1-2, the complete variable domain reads SAVISQKPSRDICQRGTSLTIQCQVDSQVTMMFWYRQQPGQSLTLIATANQGSEATYESGFVIDKFPISRPNLTFSTLTVSNMSPEDSSIYLCSVDPGATSGYTFGSGTRLTVV.

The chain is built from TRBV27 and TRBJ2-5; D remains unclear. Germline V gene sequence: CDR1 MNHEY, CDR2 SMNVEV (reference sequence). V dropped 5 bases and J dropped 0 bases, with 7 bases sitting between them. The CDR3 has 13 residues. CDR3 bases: TGTGCCAGCAGTACGAGGTACCAAGAGACCCAGTACTTC. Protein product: CASSTRYQETQYF.

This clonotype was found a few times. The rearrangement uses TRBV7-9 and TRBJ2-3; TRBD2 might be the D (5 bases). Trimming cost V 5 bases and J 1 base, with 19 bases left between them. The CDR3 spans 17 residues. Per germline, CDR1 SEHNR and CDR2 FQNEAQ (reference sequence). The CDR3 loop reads CASSGRTPAGGTDTQYF. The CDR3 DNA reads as TGTGCCAGCAGCGGACGGACGCCCGCCGGGGGCACAGATACGCAGTATTTT.

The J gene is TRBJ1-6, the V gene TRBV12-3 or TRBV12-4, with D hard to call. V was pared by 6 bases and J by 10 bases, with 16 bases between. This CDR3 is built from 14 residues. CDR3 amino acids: CASRPGRPTSPLHF. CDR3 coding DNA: TGTGCCAGCAGACCCGGTCGTCCCACCTCACCCCTCCACTTT.

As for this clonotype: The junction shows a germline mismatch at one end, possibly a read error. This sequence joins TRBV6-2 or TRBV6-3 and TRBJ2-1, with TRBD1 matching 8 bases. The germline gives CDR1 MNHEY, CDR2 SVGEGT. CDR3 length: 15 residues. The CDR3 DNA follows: TGTGCCAGCAGTTACCCGCAGGGGGCTTATAATGATCAGTTCTTC. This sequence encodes CASSYPQGAYNDQFF.

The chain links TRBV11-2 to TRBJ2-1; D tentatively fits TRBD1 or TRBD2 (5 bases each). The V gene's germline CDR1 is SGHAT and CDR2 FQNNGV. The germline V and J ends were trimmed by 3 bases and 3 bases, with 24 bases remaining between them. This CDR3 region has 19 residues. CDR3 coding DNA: TGTGCCAGCAGCTTGGGTCTAAGGGGAACGGGGTTCCACTACAATGAGCAGTTCTTC. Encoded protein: CASSLGLRGTGFHYNEQFF.